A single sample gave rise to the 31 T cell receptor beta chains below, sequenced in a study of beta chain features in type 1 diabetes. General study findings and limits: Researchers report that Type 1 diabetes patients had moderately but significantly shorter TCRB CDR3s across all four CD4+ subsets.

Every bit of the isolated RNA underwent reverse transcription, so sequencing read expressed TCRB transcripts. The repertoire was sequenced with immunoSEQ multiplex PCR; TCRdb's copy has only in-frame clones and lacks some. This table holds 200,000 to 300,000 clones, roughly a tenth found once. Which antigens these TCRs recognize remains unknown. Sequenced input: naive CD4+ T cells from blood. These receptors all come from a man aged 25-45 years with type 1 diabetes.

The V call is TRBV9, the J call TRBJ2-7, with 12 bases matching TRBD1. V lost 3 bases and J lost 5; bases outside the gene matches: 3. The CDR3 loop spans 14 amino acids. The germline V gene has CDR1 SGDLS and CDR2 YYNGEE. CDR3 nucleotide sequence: TGTGCCAGCAGCGGGGGACAGGGGGCGAACGAGCAGTACTTC. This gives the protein CASSGGQGANEQYF. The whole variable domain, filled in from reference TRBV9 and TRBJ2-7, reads DSGVTQTPKHLITATGQRVTLRCSPRSGDLSVYWYQQSLDQGLQFLIQYYNGEERAKGNILERFSAQQFPDLHSELNLSSLELGDSALYFCASSGGQGANEQYFGPGTRLTVT.

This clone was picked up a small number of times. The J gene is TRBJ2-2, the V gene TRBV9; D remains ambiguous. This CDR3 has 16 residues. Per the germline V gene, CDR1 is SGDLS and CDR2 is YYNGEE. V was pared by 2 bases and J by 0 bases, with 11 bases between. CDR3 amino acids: CASSVKDLANTGELFF. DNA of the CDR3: TGTGCCAGCAGCGTTAAGGATCTAGCGAACACCGGGGAGCTGTTTTTT.

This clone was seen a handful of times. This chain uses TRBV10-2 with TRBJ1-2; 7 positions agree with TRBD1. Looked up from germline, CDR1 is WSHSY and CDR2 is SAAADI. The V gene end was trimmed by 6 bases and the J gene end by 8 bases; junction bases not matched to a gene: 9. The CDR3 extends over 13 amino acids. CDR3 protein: CASSVDRVIGYTF. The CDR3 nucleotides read TGCGCCAGCAGCGTAGACAGGGTCATCGGCTACACCTTC.

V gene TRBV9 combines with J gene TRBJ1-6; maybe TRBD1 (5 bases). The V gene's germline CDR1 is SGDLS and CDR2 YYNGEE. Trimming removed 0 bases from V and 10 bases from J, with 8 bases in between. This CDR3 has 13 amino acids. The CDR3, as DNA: TGTGCCAGCAGCGTAGAGAAGGGGTCACCCCTCCACTTT. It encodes CASSVEKGSPLHF.

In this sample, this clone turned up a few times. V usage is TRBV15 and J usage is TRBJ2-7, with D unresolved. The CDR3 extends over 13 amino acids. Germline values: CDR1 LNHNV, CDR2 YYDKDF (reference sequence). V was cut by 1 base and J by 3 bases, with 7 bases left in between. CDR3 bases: TGTGCCACCAGCAGAGGGGCTTTCTACGAGCAGTACTTC. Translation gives CATSRGAFYEQYF. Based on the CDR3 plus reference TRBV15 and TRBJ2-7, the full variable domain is DAMVIQNPRYQVTQFGKPVTLSCSQTLNHNVMYWYQQKSSQAPKLLFHYYDKDFNNEADTPDNFQSRRPNTSFCFLDIRSPGLGDTAMYLCATSRGAFYEQYFGPGTRLTVT.

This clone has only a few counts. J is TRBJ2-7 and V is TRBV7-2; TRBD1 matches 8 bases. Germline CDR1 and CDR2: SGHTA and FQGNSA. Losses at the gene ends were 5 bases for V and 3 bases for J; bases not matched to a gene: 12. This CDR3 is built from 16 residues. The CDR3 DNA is TGTGCCAGCAGCATTAGGGGCGGACAGGGCTTCTACGAGCAGTACTTC. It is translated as CASSIRGGQGFYEQYF.

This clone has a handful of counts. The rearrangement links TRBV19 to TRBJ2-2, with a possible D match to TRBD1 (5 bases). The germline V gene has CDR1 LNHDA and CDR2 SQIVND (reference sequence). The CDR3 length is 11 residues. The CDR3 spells CATEGAGELFF. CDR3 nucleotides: TGTGCGACAGAAGGGGCCGGGGAGCTGTTTTTT.

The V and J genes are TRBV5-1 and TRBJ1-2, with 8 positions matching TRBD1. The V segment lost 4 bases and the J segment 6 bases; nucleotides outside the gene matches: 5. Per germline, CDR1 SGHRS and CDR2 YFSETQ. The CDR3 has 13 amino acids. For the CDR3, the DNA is TGCGCCAGCAGCGCCGGACAGGGCCATGGCTACACCTTC. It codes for CASSAGQGHGYTF.

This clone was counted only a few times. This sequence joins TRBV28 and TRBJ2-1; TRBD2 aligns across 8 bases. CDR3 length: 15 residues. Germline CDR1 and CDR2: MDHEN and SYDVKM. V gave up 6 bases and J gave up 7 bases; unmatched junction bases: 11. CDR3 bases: TGTGCCAGCAGCTCCGAGCGGGGGCTAGGGAATGAGCAGTTCTTC. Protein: CASSSERGLGNEQFF.

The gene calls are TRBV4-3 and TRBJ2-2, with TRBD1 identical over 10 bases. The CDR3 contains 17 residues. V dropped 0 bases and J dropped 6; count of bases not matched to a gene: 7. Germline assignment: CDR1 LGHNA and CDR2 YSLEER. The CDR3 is CASSQDYGGQGPGELFF. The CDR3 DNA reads TGCGCCAGCAGCCAAGACTATGGGGGACAGGGGCCCGGGGAGCTGTTTTTT.

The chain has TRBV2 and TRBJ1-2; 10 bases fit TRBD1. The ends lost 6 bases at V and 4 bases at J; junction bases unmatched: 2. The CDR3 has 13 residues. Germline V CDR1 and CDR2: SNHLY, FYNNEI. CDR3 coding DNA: TGTGCCAGCAGGGGGGACAGGGGCTATGGCTACACCTTC. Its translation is CASRGDRGYGYTF.

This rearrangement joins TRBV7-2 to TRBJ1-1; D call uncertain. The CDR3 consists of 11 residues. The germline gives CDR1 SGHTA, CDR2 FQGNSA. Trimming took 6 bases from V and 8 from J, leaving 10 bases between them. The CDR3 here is CASRLAVEAFF. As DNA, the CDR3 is TGTGCCAGCAGGCTGGCGGTGGAAGCTTTCTTT.

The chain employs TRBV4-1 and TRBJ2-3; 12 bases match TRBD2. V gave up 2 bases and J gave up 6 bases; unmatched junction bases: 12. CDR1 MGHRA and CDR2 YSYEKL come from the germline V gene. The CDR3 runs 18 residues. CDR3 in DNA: TGCGCCAGCAGCCAATTACCTAGCGGGGGGGCTTCTTCCGATACGCAGTATTTT. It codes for CASSQLPSGGASSDTQYF.

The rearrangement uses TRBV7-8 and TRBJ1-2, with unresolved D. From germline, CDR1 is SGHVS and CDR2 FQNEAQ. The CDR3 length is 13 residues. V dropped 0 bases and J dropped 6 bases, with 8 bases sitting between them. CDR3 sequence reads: CASSLAAADGYTF. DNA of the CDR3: TGTGCCAGCAGCTTAGCGGCAGCGGATGGCTACACCTTC.

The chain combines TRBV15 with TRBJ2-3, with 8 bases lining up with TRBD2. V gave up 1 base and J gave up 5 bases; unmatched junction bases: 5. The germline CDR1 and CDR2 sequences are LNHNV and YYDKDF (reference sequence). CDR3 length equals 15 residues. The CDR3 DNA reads TGTGCCACCAGCAGAGGCGGGGGGTCCAGAGATACGCAGTATTTT. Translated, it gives CATSRGGGSRDTQYF.

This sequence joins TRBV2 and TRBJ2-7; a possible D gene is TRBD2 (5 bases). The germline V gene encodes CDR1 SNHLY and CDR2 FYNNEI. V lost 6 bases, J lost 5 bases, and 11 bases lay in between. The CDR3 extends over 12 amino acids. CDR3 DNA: TGTGCCAGCAGGAGGGTCCGGGACGAGCAGTACTTC. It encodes CASRRVRDEQYF.

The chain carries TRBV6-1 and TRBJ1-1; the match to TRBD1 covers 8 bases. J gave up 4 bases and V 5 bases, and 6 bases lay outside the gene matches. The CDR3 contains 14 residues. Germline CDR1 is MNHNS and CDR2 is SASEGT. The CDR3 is CASSFGQGGTEAFF. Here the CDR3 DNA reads TGTGCCAGCAGTTTTGGACAGGGTGGCACTGAAGCTTTCTTT.

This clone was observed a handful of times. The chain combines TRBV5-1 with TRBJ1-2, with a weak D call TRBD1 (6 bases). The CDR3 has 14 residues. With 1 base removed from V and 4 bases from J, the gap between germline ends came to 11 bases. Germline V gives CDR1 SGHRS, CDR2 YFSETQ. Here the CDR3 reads CASSLTGPGYGYTF. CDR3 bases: TGCGCCAGCAGCTTGACAGGGCCAGGCTATGGCTACACCTTC.

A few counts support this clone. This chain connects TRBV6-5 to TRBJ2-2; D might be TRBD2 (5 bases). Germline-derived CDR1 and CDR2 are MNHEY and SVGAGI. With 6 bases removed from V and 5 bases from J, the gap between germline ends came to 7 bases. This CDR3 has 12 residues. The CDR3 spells CASSRDTGELFF. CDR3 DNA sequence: TGTGCCAGCAGCCGGGATACCGGGGAGCTGTTTTTT.

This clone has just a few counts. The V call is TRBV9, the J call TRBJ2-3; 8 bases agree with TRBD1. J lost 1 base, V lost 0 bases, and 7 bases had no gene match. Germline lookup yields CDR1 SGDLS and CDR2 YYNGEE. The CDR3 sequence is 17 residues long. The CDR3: CASSVEGQGRGTDTQYF. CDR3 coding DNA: TGTGCCAGCAGCGTAGAAGGACAGGGTAGGGGCACAGATACGCAGTATTTT.

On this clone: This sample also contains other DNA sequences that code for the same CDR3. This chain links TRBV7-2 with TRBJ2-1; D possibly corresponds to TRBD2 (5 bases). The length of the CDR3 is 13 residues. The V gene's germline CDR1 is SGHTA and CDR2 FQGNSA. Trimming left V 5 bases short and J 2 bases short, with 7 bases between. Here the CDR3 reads CASSPGTYNEQFF. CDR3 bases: TGTGCCAGCAGCCCGGGGACCTACAATGAGCAGTTCTTC.

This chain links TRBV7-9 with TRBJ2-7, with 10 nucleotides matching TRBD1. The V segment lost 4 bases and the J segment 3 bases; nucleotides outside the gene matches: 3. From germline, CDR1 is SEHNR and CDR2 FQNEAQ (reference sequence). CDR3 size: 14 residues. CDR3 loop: CASSSGQGLYEQYF. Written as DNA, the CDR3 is TGTGCCAGCAGCTCGGGACAGGGGCTCTACGAGCAGTACTTC.

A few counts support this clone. CDR3 DNA sequence: TGTGCCAGTAGTTCGGGGACTAGCGAACGTTCCTACGAGCAGTACTTC. The encoded protein is CASSSGTSERSYEQYF. The genes are TRBV19 and TRBJ2-7; 10 positions agree with TRBD2. Germline CDR1 LNHDA, CDR2 SQIVND (reference sequence). The CDR3 covers 16 residues. V was clipped by 5 bases and J by 1 base; unmatched bases: 8.

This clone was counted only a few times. CDR3 DNA sequence: TGTGCCAGCAGTTACCTAGCGGGGGGGCGCGGAGAGACCCAGTACTTC. It specifies CASSYLAGGRGETQYF. The rearrangement uses TRBV6-5 and TRBJ2-5, with 12 bases lining up with TRBD2. V trimming: 2 bases; J trimming: 4 bases; junction bases outside the gene matches: 5. The CDR3 consists of 16 residues. Germline V CDR1 and CDR2: MNHEY, SVGAGI.

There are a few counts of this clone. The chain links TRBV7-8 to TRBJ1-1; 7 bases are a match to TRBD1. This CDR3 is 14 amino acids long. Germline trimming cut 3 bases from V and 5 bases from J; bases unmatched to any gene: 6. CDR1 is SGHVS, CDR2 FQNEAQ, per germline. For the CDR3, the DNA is TGTGCCAGCAGCTTTCTGACAGGGCGGACTGAAGCTTTCTTT. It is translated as CASSFLTGRTEAFF.

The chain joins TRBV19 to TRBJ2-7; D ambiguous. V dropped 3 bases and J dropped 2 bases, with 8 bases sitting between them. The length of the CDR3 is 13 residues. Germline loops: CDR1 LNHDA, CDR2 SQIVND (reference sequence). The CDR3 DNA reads TGTGCCAGTAGTATGGCAGACACCTACGAGCAGTACTTC. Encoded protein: CASSMADTYEQYF.

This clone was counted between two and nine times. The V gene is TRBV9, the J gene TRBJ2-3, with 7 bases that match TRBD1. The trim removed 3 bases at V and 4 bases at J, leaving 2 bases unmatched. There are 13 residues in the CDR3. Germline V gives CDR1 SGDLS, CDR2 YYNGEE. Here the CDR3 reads CASSDRGSDTQYF. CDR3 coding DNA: TGTGCCAGCAGCGACAGGGGCTCAGATACGCAGTATTTT.

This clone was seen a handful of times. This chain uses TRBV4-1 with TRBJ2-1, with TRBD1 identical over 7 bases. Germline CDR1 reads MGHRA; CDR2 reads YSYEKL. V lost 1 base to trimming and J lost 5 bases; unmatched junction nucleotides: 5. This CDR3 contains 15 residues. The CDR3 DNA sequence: TGCGCCAGCAGCCAAGGTCAGGGGGTGAACAATGAGCAGTTCTTC. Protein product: CASSQGQGVNNEQFF.

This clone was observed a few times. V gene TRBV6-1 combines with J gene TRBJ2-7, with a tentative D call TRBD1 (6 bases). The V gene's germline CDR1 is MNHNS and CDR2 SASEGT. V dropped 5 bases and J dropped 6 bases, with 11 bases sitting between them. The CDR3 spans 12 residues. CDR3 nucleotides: TGTGCCAGCAGTCCAGGACAGATCGAGCAGTACTTC. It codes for CASSPGQIEQYF.

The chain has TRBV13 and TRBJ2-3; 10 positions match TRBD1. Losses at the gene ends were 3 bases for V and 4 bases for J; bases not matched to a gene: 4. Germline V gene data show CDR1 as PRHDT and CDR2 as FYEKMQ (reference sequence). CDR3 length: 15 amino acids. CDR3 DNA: TGTGCCAGCAGCTTCGGACAGGGGGGCCCAGATACGCAGTATTTT. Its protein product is CASSFGQGGPDTQYF.

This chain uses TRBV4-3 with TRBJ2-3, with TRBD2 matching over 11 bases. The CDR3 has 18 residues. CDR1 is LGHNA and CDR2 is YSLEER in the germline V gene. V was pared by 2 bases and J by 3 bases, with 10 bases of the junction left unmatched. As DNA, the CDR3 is TGCGCCAGCAGCCAACTCCGAGGCTCTAGCGGGGGGACAGATACGCAGTATTTT. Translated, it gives CASSQLRGSSGGTDTQYF.